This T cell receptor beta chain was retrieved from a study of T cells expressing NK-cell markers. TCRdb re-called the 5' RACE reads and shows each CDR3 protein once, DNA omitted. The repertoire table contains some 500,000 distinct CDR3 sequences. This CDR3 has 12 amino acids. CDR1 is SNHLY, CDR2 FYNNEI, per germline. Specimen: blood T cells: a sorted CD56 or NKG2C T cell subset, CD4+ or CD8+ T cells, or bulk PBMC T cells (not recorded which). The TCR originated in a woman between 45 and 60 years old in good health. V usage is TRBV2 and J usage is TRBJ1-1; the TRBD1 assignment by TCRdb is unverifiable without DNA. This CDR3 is CASSTRASEAFF.